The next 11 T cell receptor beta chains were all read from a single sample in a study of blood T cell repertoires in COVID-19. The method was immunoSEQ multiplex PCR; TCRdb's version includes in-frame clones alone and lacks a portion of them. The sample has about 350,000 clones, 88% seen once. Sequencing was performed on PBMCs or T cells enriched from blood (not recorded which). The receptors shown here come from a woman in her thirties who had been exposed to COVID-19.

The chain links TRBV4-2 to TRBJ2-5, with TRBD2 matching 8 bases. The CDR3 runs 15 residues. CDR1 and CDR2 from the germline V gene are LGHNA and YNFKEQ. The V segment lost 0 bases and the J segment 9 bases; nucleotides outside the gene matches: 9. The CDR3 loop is CASSQDPLAGGAQYF. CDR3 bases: TGTGCCAGCAGCCAAGATCCGCTCGCGGGAGGAGCCCAGTACTTC.

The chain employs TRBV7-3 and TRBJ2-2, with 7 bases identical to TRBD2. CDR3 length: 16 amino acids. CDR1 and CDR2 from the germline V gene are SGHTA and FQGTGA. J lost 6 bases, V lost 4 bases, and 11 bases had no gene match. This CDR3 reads CASSSSSGHSPGELFF. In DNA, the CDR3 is TGTGCCAGCAGCTCCTCTAGCGGCCATAGCCCCGGGGAGCTGTTTTTT.

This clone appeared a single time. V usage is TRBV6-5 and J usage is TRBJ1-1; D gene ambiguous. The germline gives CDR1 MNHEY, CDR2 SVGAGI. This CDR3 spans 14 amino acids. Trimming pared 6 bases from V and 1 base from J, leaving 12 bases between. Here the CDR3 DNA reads TGTGCCAGCAGCCTTGACGAGGGGAACACTGAAGCTTTCTTT. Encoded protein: CASSLDEGNTEAFF.

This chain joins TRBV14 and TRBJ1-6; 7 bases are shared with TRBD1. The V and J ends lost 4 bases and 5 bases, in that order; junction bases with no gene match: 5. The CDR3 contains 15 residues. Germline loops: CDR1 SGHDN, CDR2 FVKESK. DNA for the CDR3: TGTGCCAGCAGCCTCGGGACAGCCAATAATTCACCCCTCCACTTT. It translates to CASSLGTANNSPLHF.

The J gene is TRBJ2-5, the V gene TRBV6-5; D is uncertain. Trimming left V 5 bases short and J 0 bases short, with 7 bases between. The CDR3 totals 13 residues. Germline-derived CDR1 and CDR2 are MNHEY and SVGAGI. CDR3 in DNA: TGTGCCAGCAGTCCGACACACCAAGAGACCCAGTACTTC. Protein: CASSPTHQETQYF.

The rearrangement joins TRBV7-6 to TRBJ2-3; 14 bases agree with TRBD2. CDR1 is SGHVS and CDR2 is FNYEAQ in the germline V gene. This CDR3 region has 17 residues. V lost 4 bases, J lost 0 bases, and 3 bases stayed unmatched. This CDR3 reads CASSWGTSGRSTDTQYF. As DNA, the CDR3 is TGTGCCAGCAGCTGGGGGACTAGCGGGAGAAGCACAGATACGCAGTATTTT.

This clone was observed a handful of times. The CDR3: CASSRLDMTGQNEAFF. The CDR3 nucleotides read TGTGCCAGCAGCCGGCTCGACATGACCGGACAGAATGAAGCTTTCTTT. The chain links TRBV27 to TRBJ1-1; possibly TRBD1 for D (6 bases). The V end was cut by 6 bases, the J end by 7 bases, with 24 bases between. The CDR3 is 16 amino acids. Germline CDR1 MNHEY, CDR2 SMNVEV (reference sequence).

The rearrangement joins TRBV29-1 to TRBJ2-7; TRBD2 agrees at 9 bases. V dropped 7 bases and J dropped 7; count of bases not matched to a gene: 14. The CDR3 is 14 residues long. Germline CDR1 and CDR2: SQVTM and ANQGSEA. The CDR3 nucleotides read TGCAGCGCCCTAGGGGCGGGAGGGCCGGGAGAGCAGTACTTC. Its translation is CSALGAGGPGEQYF.

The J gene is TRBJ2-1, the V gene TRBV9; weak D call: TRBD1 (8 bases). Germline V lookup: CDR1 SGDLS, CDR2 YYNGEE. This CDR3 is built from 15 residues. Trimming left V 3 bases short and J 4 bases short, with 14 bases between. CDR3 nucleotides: TGTGCCAGCAGCGGACAGGGGAGGGCTTACAATGAGCAGTTCTTC. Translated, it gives CASSGQGRAYNEQFF.

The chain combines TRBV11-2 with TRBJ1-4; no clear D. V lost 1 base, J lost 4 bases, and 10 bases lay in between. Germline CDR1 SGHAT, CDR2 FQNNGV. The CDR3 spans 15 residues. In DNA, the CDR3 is TGTGCCAGCAGCTTAGTTCGGCACTATAATGAAAAACTGTTTTTT. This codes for CASSLVRHYNEKLFF.

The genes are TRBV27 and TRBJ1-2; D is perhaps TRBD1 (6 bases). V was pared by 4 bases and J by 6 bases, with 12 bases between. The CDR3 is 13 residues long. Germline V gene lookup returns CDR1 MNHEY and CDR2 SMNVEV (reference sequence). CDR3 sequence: CASSSTGSHGYTF. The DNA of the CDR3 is TGTGCCAGCAGTTCGACAGGTAGTCATGGCTACACCTTC.